The 2 T cell receptor beta chains listed next were all sequenced from one sample in a study of T-cell reconstitution after alpha-beta-depleted transplantation in children. Preparing the TCRbeta library involved the use of unique molecular identifiers. Using its own MiXCR run on the PCR reads, TCRdb lists one record per CDR3 protein. In the table there are 550,000 to 800,000 distinct CDR3 sequences, 10% to 15% of which are singletons. This sample comprised PBMCs, obtained before TCRalphabeta/CD19-depleted stem cell transplant. These receptors were collected from a girl aged 2 to 9 with congenital amegakaryocytic thrombocytopenia, due to receive a stem cell transplant.

In this sample, this clonotype turned up many times. This chain uses TRBV29-1 with TRBJ2-2; possibly TRBD2 for D (5 bases). Germline V CDR1 and CDR2: SQVTM, ANQGSEA. The V end was cut by 4 bases, the J end by 3 bases, with 12 bases between. CDR3 length: 14 amino acids. CDR3 in DNA: TGCAGCGTTGGTCGGAGTAGCGACACCGGGGAGCTGTTTTTT. Its translation is CSVGRSSDTGELFF.

This clonotype occurred many times. V is TRBV20-1 and J is TRBJ2-7; D tentatively reads TRBD1 or TRBD2 (5 bases each). Germline V lookup: CDR1 DFQATT, CDR2 SNEGSKA (reference sequence). The CDR3 loop spans 13 amino acids. Trimming shortened V by 3 bases and J by 2 bases, and 11 bases separated the two germline ends. This chain's CDR3 is CSASTGPTYEQYF. The DNA for the CDR3 is TGCAGTGCTAGTACGGGACCCACCTACGAGCAGTACTTC.